This T cell receptor (beta chain) derives from a study of long-term antiretroviral therapy in people with HIV. Study information: Samples collected earliest predate the 2015 immediate-ART recommendation by about a decade.

In regard to this clone: Antigen: not known.

immunoSEQ v3.0 was run at survey level. Some clones are missing from TCRdb's copy, which holds only in-frame ones; the method was immunoSEQ multiplex PCR. The sample lists 20,000 to 25,000 clones; about four fifths were seen once. Overall study findings and caveats: Blood collection from about 2003 to 2018 possibly occurred under older ART regimens.

V was pared by 5 bases and J by 9 bases, with 4 bases of the junction left unmatched. The CDR3 totals 14 residues. The germline CDR1 and CDR2 sequences are LNHDA and SQIVND (reference sequence). Sequenced here: unsorted PBMCs, sampled 1.5 years after starting antiretroviral therapy. The origin of this receptor is a man aged 25-40 years with HIV. The chain recombines TRBV19 with TRBJ1-6; 10 nucleotides align to TRBD1. The CDR3 protein is CASSLGQGISPLHF. Written as DNA, the CDR3 is TGTGCCAGTAGTTTGGGACAGGGGATTTCACCCCTCCACTTT.